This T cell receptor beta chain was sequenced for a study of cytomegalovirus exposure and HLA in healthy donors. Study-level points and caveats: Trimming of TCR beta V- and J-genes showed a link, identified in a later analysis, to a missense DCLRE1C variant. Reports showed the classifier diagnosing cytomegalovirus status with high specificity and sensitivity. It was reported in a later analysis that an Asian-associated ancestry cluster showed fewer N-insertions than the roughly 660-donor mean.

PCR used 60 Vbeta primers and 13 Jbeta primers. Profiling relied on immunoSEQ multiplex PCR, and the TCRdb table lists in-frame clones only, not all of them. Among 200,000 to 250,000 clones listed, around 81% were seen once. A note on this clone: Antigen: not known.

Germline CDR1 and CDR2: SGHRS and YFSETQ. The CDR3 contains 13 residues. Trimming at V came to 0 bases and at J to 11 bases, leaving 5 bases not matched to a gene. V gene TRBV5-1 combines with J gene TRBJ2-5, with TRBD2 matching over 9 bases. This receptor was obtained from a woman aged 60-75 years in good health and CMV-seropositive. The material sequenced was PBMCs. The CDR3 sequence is CASSLEGSGRQYF. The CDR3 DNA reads TGCGCCAGCAGCTTGGAAGGTAGCGGGAGACAGTACTTC. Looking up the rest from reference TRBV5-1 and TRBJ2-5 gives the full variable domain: KAGVTQTPRYLIKTRGQQVTLSCSPISGHRSVSWYQQTPGQGLQFLFEYFSETQRNKGNFPGRFSGRQFSNSRSEMNVSTLELGDSALYLCASSLEGSGRQYFGPGTRLLVL.